This entry lists 26 T cell receptor beta chains sequenced from one sample in a study of cytomegalovirus exposure and HLA in healthy donors. In the PCR, 60 Vbeta and 13 Jbeta primers were used. The table came from immunoSEQ multiplex PCR; TCRdb's copy has only in-frame clones and leaves some out. Among roughly 140,000 clones listed, about 88% were seen once. The sequenced sample was PBMCs. Receptors originate from a young woman in good health and CMV-seronegative.

This clone was observed a handful of times. The chain has TRBV7-9 and TRBJ1-4, with TRBD1 identical over 11 bases. Germline values: CDR1 SEHNR, CDR2 FQNEAQ (reference sequence). The trim removed 5 bases at V and 7 bases at J, leaving 6 bases unmatched. The CDR3 sequence is 15 residues long. The CDR3 protein is CASSIYGTGGEKLFF. The CDR3 nucleotides are TGTGCCAGCAGCATATACGGGACAGGGGGTGAAAAACTGTTTTTT. Variable domain in full (rest from reference TRBV7-9 and TRBJ1-4): DTGVSQNPRHKITKRGQNVTFRCDPISEHNRLYWYRQTLGQGPEFLTYFQNEAQLEKSRLLSDRFSAERPKGSFSTLEIQRTEQGDSAMYLCASSIYGTGGEKLFFGSGTQLSVL.

This chain connects TRBV4-3 to TRBJ2-7; 11 bases map to TRBD2. The CDR3 is 17 residues long. Trimming at V came to 2 bases and at J to 4 bases, leaving 10 bases not matched to a gene. Germline-derived CDR1 and CDR2 are LGHNA and YSLEER. CDR3 nucleotide sequence: TGCGCCAGCAGCCAATCCATCCCCGGGACTAGCGGTTACGAGCAGTACTTC. Translating gives CASSQSIPGTSGYEQYF.

The rearrangement joins TRBV28 to TRBJ2-7, with D perhaps matching TRBD2 (5 bases). Germline V lookup: CDR1 MDHEN, CDR2 SYDVKM. The CDR3 totals 11 residues. The CDR3 is CVTSGSYEQYF. The DNA for the CDR3 is TGTGTAACATCGGGGAGCTACGAGCAGTACTTC. Complete variable domain (other parts from reference TRBV28 and TRBJ2-7): DVKVTQSSRYLVKRTGEKVFLECVQDMDHENMFWYRQDPGLGLRLIYFSYDVKMKEKGDIPEGYSVSREKKERFSLILESASTNQTSMYLCVTSGSYEQYFGPGTRLTVT.

The CDR3 DNA follows: TGTGCCAGCAGCTTAGATTCTAACCCCTACAATGAGCAGTTCTTC. Amino acids: CASSLDSNPYNEQFF. This sequence joins TRBV7-2 and TRBJ2-1; D remains unclear. Germline-derived CDR1 and CDR2 are SGHTA and FQGNSA. This CDR3 contains 15 residues. The V gene lost 1 base and the J gene lost 2 bases, with 9 bases spanning the gap.

The chain links TRBV4-3 to TRBJ2-1, with D possibly TRBD2 on 6 matching bases. Trimming removed 2 bases from V and 5 bases from J, with 16 bases in between. Germline CDR1 reads LGHNA; CDR2 reads YSLEER. CDR3 length equals 16 residues. CDR3 protein: CASSQRARGRDNEQFF. CDR3 sequence (DNA): TGCGCCAGCAGCCAACGGGCGCGGGGAAGGGACAATGAGCAGTTCTTC.

This clone has just one count. J is TRBJ1-2 and V is TRBV7-9; 8 nucleotides agree with TRBD1. Germline V gene lookup returns CDR1 SEHNR and CDR2 FQNEAQ (reference sequence). Trimming removed 5 bases from V and 3 bases from J; junction bases left unmatched: 5. This CDR3 contains 14 residues. DNA for the CDR3: TGTGCCAGCAGCCGCGGACAGGGCGACTATGGCTACACCTTC. Translated: CASSRGQGDYGYTF.

Written as DNA, the CDR3 is TGCGCCAGCAGGCAACTTGGGGCTAGCGGGAGGGGGGATACGCAGTATTTT. Its protein is CASRQLGASGRGDTQYF. The chain recombines TRBV4-1 with TRBJ2-3, with TRBD2 matching 12 bases. The CDR3 is 17 residues long. V lost 6 bases, J lost 6 bases, and 13 bases stayed unmatched. Germline V gene lookup returns CDR1 MGHRA and CDR2 YSYEKL.

This clone was found once. The chain links TRBV6-5 to TRBJ1-4; D gene unclear. V lost 5 bases and J 6 bases, leaving 16 bases between the germline ends. The CDR3 totals 15 residues. Germline V gene data show CDR1 as MNHEY and CDR2 as SVGAGI. CDR3 sequence reads: CASSRRSGSYEKLFF. The CDR3 nucleotides are TGTGCCAGCAGTCGGCGGTCGGGTAGCTATGAAAAACTGTTTTTT.

This clone has only one observation. The chain employs TRBV7-2 and TRBJ2-1; 9 bases fit TRBD2. The CDR3 loop spans 15 amino acids. J lost 6 bases, V lost 5 bases, and 8 bases had no gene match. Germline V gives CDR1 SGHTA, CDR2 FQGNSA. The CDR3 loop reads CASSPTAGGRNEQFF. Written as DNA, the CDR3 is TGTGCCAGCAGCCCCACTGCGGGGGGGCGCAATGAGCAGTTCTTC.

The gene calls are TRBV7-2 and TRBJ2-7; 9 nucleotides line up with TRBD2. The CDR3 has 14 amino acids. V shed 8 bases, J shed 7 bases, and the junction held 12 bases outside the gene matches. Germline assignment: CDR1 SGHTA and CDR2 FQGNSA. The CDR3 coding sequence is TGTGCCAGCGGTGGGCGGGAGGGCTATCGTGAGCAGTACTTC. Residues: CASGGREGYREQYF.

The genes are TRBV6-5 and TRBJ2-4; 12 bases align to TRBD2. The CDR3 has 15 residues. Germline assignment: CDR1 MNHEY and CDR2 SVGAGI. V gave up 2 bases and J gave up 4 bases; unmatched junction bases: 0. CDR3 sequence (DNA): TGTGCCAGCAGTTACACTAGCGGGGGGAAAAACATTCAGTACTTC. It is translated as CASSYTSGGKNIQYF.

The chain links TRBV5-4 to TRBJ2-1, with D possibly being TRBD2 (6 bases). This CDR3 is 14 amino acids long. Trimming stripped 2 bases from V and 4 bases from J, with 10 bases between. Looked up from germline, CDR1 is SGHNT and CDR2 is YYREEE (reference sequence). Here the CDR3 reads CASSFGSGYNEQFF. CDR3 coding DNA: TGTGCCAGCAGCTTCGGTAGCGGATACAATGAGCAGTTCTTC.

The chain carries TRBV5-4 and TRBJ1-2, with 7 nucleotides matching TRBD1. The germline CDR1 and CDR2 sequences are SGHNT and YYREEE (reference sequence). The CDR3 covers 13 residues. V lost 2 bases and J lost 7; bases outside the gene matches: 5. The CDR3 loop reads CASSLDREAGYTF. The DNA of the CDR3 is TGTGCCAGCAGCTTAGACAGGGAGGCTGGCTACACCTTC.

CDR3 nucleotide sequence: TGTGCCAGCAGCCCTGCTAGCGGGAGGGTTGAGACCCAGTACTTC. It codes for CASSPASGRVETQYF. This chain links TRBV7-2 with TRBJ2-5, with TRBD2 matching 12 bases. CDR3 length equals 15 residues. The junction had 6 bases not matched to a gene; V was cut back by 5 bases and J by 5 bases. Per germline, CDR1 SGHTA and CDR2 FQGNSA.

CDR3 sequence (DNA): TGTGCCAGCAGCTTGGCCCCGACAGGGGAAGTTTCACCCCTCCACTTT. This codes for CASSLAPTGEVSPLHF. The chain combines TRBV5-4 with TRBJ1-6; TRBD1 agrees at 8 bases. Germline V gives CDR1 SGHNT, CDR2 YYREEE (reference sequence). Trimming cost V 0 bases and J 9 bases; bases outside gene matches: 8. CDR3 length: 16 amino acids.

The chain combines TRBV30 with TRBJ2-5; 7 nucleotides agree with TRBD2. Germline V gene sequence: CDR1 GTSNPN, CDR2 SVGIG (reference sequence). The CDR3 runs 15 residues. With V trimmed by 3 bases and J by 4 bases, 11 bases remained unmatched. The CDR3 DNA is TGTGCCTGGAGGTTTGGGGGAGGGCCTCGAGAGACCCAGTACTTC. As protein: CAWRFGGGPRETQYF. The whole variable domain, filled in from reference TRBV30 and TRBJ2-5, reads SQTIHQWPATLVQPVGSPLSLECTVEGTSNPNLYWYRQAAGRGLQLLFYSVGIGQISSEVPQNLSASRPQDRQFILSSKKLLLSDSGFYLCAWRFGGGPRETQYFGPGTRLLVL.

Only a few counts were recorded for this clone. The chain employs TRBV5-4 and TRBJ2-5; 9 bases fit TRBD2. The CDR3 covers 15 residues. Trimming removed 2 bases from V and 6 bases from J; junction bases left unmatched: 8. CDR1 and CDR2 (germline): SGHNT, YYREEE (reference sequence). CDR3 in DNA: TGTGCCAGCAGCTTCTGGGCGGGGGGGCCTAAGACCCAGTACTTC. Translated, it gives CASSFWAGGPKTQYF.

The chain couples TRBV19 to TRBJ2-1, with 7 bases that match TRBD1. V shed 7 bases, J shed 8 bases, and the junction held 17 bases outside the gene matches. This CDR3 contains 16 residues. Germline V lookup: CDR1 LNHDA, CDR2 SQIVND (reference sequence). CDR3 DNA sequence: TGTGCCAGTACCCACCGAGGGGGCAGTAAGGTGCATGAGCAGTTCTTC. Protein sequence: CASTHRGGSKVHEQFF.

This chain connects TRBV4-3 to TRBJ2-1, with 12 nucleotides matching TRBD2. After removal of 0 bases from V and 9 bases from J, the junction contained 18 bases not matched to a gene. CDR1 is LGHNA, CDR2 YSLEER, per germline. The length of the CDR3 is 20 residues. The CDR3 nucleotides read TGCGCCAGCAGCCAAGATCTAGCGGGGGGGCCTGCAGGCCTACACGCTGAGCAGTTCTTC. Its protein is CASSQDLAGGPAGLHAEQFF.

This clone was observed once. The chain uses TRBV2 and TRBJ1-2; 8 nucleotides agree with TRBD1. The CDR3 is 11 residues long. J was trimmed by 9 bases and V by 8 bases; bases with no gene match: 5. Per germline, CDR1 SNHLY and CDR2 FYNNEI. The CDR3 DNA reads as TGTGCCAGCGGGACAGGCGTGAGCTACACCTTC. As protein: CASGTGVSYTF.

This sequence joins TRBV29-1 and TRBJ1-2; possibly TRBD1 for D (6 bases). V was shortened by 3 bases and J by 1 base, with 18 bases between the two germline ends. In germline, CDR1 is SQVTM, CDR2 ANQGSEA. This CDR3 region has 16 residues. In DNA form, the CDR3 reads TGCAGCGTTGACAGTATATCGGGACATGATAACTATGGCTACACCTTC. Amino acids: CSVDSISGHDNYGYTF.

The rearrangement links TRBV2 to TRBJ1-2; D possibly corresponds to TRBD1 (6 bases). Germline lookup yields CDR1 SNHLY and CDR2 FYNNEI. V lost 4 bases and J 7 bases, leaving 16 bases between the germline ends. This CDR3 is 14 amino acids long. DNA for the CDR3: TGTGCCAGCAGTGGTCAACAGGGATCGGGTGGCTACACCTTC. This encodes CASSGQQGSGGYTF.

The chain carries TRBV28 and TRBJ1-2, with 7 bases matching TRBD1. V was pared by 6 bases and J by 3 bases, with 7 bases of the junction left unmatched. The CDR3 contains 14 residues. Germline V lookup: CDR1 MDHEN, CDR2 SYDVKM. Written as DNA, the CDR3 is TGTGCCAGCAGGTCAGGGGGTGAGGACTATGGCTACACCTTC. This encodes CASRSGGEDYGYTF.

The J gene is TRBJ1-2, the V gene TRBV4-3; perhaps TRBD1 as D (5 bases). Between the trimmed V and J ends, which lost 1 base and 0 bases, there was a span of 9 bases. Germline-derived CDR1 and CDR2 are LGHNA and YSLEER. The CDR3 contains 15 residues. This chain's CDR3 is CASSQGDSANYGYTF. The CDR3 region has the DNA TGCGCCAGCAGCCAAGGGGACTCTGCTAACTATGGCTACACCTTC.

The J gene is TRBJ2-1, the V gene TRBV11-2; 7 nucleotides match TRBD2. Trimming removed 5 bases from V and 2 bases from J; junction bases left unmatched: 6. CDR3 length equals 15 residues. Germline V gene sequence: CDR1 SGHAT, CDR2 FQNNGV. CDR3 in DNA: TGTGCCAGCAGCCGGTCTAGCGGCACCTACAATGAGCAGTTCTTC. This translates into CASSRSSGTYNEQFF. Full variable domain (missing parts from reference TRBV11-2 and TRBJ2-1): EAGVAQSPRYKIIEKRQSVAFWCNPISGHATLYWYQQILGQGPKLLIQFQNNGVVDDSQLPKDRFSAERLKGVDSTLKIQPAKLEDSAVYLCASSRSSGTYNEQFFGPGTRLTVL.

On this clone: A read error may account for a junction end that differs from germline. The rearrangement links TRBV11-2 to TRBJ2-7, with TRBD2 matching 8 bases. The CDR3 consists of 17 residues. Per the germline V gene, CDR1 is SGHAT and CDR2 is FQNNGV. The CDR3 DNA reads as TGTGCCAGCAGCTTAGGGAACGGGAGGGGCACCTCCCACGAGCAGTACTTC. Translated, it gives CASSLGNGRGTSHEQYF.